The 31 T cell receptor beta chains below were found in one sample sequenced in a study of identical twins (dated by TCRdb to about 2016). The library came from 5' RACE. The instrument given in TCRdb is Illumina HiSeq 2000. TCRdb handled the public reads itself, with Q25 trimming in fastp and clone calling in MiXCR, and kept productive beta chains. Duplicate CDR3 protein sequences are folded into a single record with the most common DNA and genes. This sample holds roughly 1.6 million distinct CDR3 sequences; around 33% were observed only once. The top ten clones comprise over 0.25% of the sample. Source material: cord blood. The source is a newborn girl in good health.

The chain joins TRBV28 to TRBJ2-1; 12 nucleotides line up with TRBD1. Germline V gives CDR1 MDHEN, CDR2 SYDVKM. V lost 8 bases to trimming and J lost 7 bases; unmatched junction nucleotides: 12. This CDR3 is built from 16 residues. In DNA, the CDR3 is TGTGCCAGCGGAAGTCCGGGACAGGGGGCAGTAAATGAGCAGTTCTTC. Translating gives CASGSPGQGAVNEQFF.

The chain has TRBV6-2 or TRBV6-3 and TRBJ2-3; D is possibly TRBD2 (6 bases). The CDR3 spans 15 residues. Germline V gives CDR1 MNHEY, CDR2 SVGEGT. V gave up 2 bases and J gave up 4 bases, with 13 bases separating them. This chain's CDR3 is CASSYGGVRPDTQYF. CDR3 nucleotide sequence: TGTGCCAGCAGTTACGGCGGGGTCCGCCCAGATACGCAGTATTTT.

This clonotype has just a few counts. The chain couples TRBV12-5 to TRBJ2-7; D may be TRBD1 or TRBD2 (5 bases each). Germline V gene data show CDR1 as LGHNT and CDR2 as FRNRAP. The CDR3 loop spans 14 amino acids. V lost 3 bases to trimming and J lost 3 bases, with 12 bases between them. CDR3 coding DNA: TGTGCTAGTGGTTTCCGGGACCTGTACTACGAGCAGTACTTC. Translation gives CASGFRDLYYEQYF.

This chain uses TRBV10-3 with TRBJ1-2; D gene unclear. CDR3 length: 12 amino acids. Trimming removed 3 bases at V and 10 bases at J, with 12 bases between. Per germline, CDR1 ENHRY and CDR2 SYGVKD. CDR3 region: CAISDPPLDYTF. The CDR3 nucleotides read TGTGCCATCAGTGACCCACCGTTGGACTACACCTTC.

The chain joins TRBV12-3 or TRBV12-4 to TRBJ2-1; TRBD1 matches 8 bases. J was trimmed by 4 bases and V by 2 bases; bases with no gene match: 4. This CDR3 spans 15 amino acids. CDR3 coding DNA: TGTGCCAGCAGTTTATGGGACAGGCTTTACAATGAGCAGTTCTTC. Translating gives CASSLWDRLYNEQFF.

With regard to this clonotype: At one of its ends the junction is not consistent with the germline gene, which may arise from a read error. The chain combines TRBV7-7 with TRBJ2-1; the match to TRBD1 covers 9 bases. CDR1 is SSHAT and CDR2 is FNYEAQ in the germline V gene (reference sequence). This CDR3 region has 14 residues. The CDR3 spells CASSRDRAVDERFF. In nucleotides, the CDR3 is TGTGCTAGCAGCCGGGACAGGGCAGTTGATGAGCGGTTCTTC.

This sequence joins TRBV7-2 and TRBJ2-7; 8 nucleotides match TRBD2. Trimming at V came to 5 bases and at J to 4 bases, leaving 13 bases not matched to a gene. The CDR3 totals 16 residues. Germline loops: CDR1 SGHTA, CDR2 FQGNSA. The CDR3 is CASSTGLAGVSYEQYF. The CDR3 DNA reads TGTGCCAGCAGCACCGGACTAGCCGGGGTTTCATACGAGCAGTACTTC.

The rearrangement links TRBV4-2 to TRBJ2-1, with 8 bases matching TRBD2. The CDR3 is 17 amino acids. V shed 4 bases, J shed 4 bases, and the junction held 12 bases outside the gene matches. CDR1 and CDR2 from the germline V gene are LGHNA and YNFKEQ. The CDR3 sequence is CASSPELSSGGYNEQFF. For the CDR3, the DNA is TGTGCCAGCAGCCCCGAGTTGTCAAGCGGGGGATACAATGAGCAGTTCTTC.

This clonotype turned up a few times. The gene calls are TRBV20-1 and TRBJ1-4, with D maybe TRBD1 (6 bases). With 1 base removed from V and 9 bases from J, the gap between germline ends came to 9 bases. Looked up from germline, CDR1 is DFQATT and CDR2 is SNEGSKA (reference sequence). The CDR3 is made up of 12 amino acids. The CDR3 nucleotides are TGCAGTGCTAGAGTTCGGGACAAAAAACTGTTTTTT. Translation gives CSARVRDKKLFF.

The rearrangement joins TRBV20-1 to TRBJ1-1, with a weak D call TRBD1 (6 bases). V gave up 1 base and J gave up 2 bases, with 20 bases separating them. The CDR3 consists of 17 residues. Germline lookup yields CDR1 DFQATT and CDR2 SNEGSKA (reference sequence). CDR3 in amino acids: CSARGYGGQTSNTEAFF. DNA for the CDR3: TGCAGTGCTAGAGGATACGGAGGACAGACTTCTAACACTGAAGCTTTCTTT.

This chain uses TRBV28 with TRBJ2-7; D remains unclear. V gave up 4 bases and J gave up 1 base, with 14 bases separating them. CDR1 and CDR2 (germline): MDHEN, SYDVKM. The CDR3 has 15 amino acids. CDR3 sequence (DNA): TGTGCCAGCAGTTCTGACTGGCTCCTATCCTACGAGCAGTACTTC. Its protein is CASSSDWLLSYEQYF.

Only a few counts were recorded for this clonotype. This chain links TRBV3-1 with TRBJ1-1; 10 positions agree with TRBD1. This CDR3 has 19 residues. The V gene end was trimmed by 4 bases and the J gene end by 2 bases; junction bases not matched to a gene: 16. Germline CDR1 reads LGHDT; CDR2 reads YNNKEL (reference sequence). Here the CDR3 reads CASSPSRSEGQGPNTEAFF. The DNA of the CDR3 is TGTGCCAGCAGCCCGTCACGTTCAGAGGGACAGGGGCCCAACACTGAAGCTTTCTTT.

This clonotype was counted only a few times. The genes are TRBV4-2 and TRBJ2-1; 12 bases agree with TRBD2. Germline V lookup: CDR1 LGHNA, CDR2 YNFKEQ. J gave up 8 bases and V 0 bases, and 8 bases lay outside the gene matches. The CDR3 is 17 amino acids. The CDR3 DNA sequence: TGTGCCAGCAGCCAAGATCCCCGACTAGCGGGAGACCATGAGCAGTTCTTC. It translates to CASSQDPRLAGDHEQFF.

This clonotype appeared a few times. The chain is built from TRBV10-3 and TRBJ1-5; 8 bases are a match to TRBD1. The CDR3 runs to 13 residues. Germline V gene lookup returns CDR1 ENHRY and CDR2 SYGVKD. With V trimmed by 6 bases and J by 5 bases, 3 bases remained unmatched. The CDR3 coding sequence is TGTGCCATCAGGGAGACAGGGGATCAGCCCCAGCATTTT. This translates into CAIRETGDQPQHF.

The rearrangement links TRBV24-1 to TRBJ1-2, with D tentatively TRBD1 (5 bases). Germline lookup yields CDR1 KGHDR and CDR2 SFDVKD. V was clipped by 8 bases and J by 3 bases, with 9 bases between them. The CDR3 length is 12 residues. The CDR3 region is CATTGRDYGYTF. DNA of the CDR3: TGTGCCACCACGGGCAGGGACTATGGCTACACCTTC.

In its sample, this clonotype was seen a few times. DNA of the CDR3: TGTGCCAGCAGCTTAACTAGAGGTGTCGGGGAGCTGTTTTTT. Protein sequence: CASSLTRGVGELFF. The J gene is TRBJ2-2, the V gene TRBV13; tentatively, D is TRBD2 (5 bases). V was pared by 2 bases and J by 7 bases, with 11 bases between. This CDR3 has 14 amino acids. Germline assignment: CDR1 PRHDT and CDR2 FYEKMQ (reference sequence).

The chain combines TRBV4-2 with TRBJ2-1, with 12 bases lining up with TRBD2. Per the germline V gene, CDR1 is LGHNA and CDR2 is YNFKEQ. The CDR3 loop spans 17 amino acids. Unmatched junction bases numbered 12, after V lost 4 bases and J lost 8 bases. The CDR3 is CASSLSTSGRPSDEQFF. CDR3 bases: TGTGCCAGCAGCCTGTCTACTAGCGGGAGGCCATCCGATGAGCAGTTCTTC.

The table lists this clonotype with many counts. The chain combines TRBV5-1 with TRBJ2-3; weak D call: TRBD1 (5 bases). The CDR3 consists of 12 residues. V lost 4 bases and J lost 5, with 8 bases in between. Germline lookup yields CDR1 SGHRS and CDR2 YFSETQ. For the CDR3, the DNA is TGCGCCAGCAGCCAGCAGGGAGATACGCAGTATTTT. The encoded protein is CASSQQGDTQYF.

This clonotype was seen a few times. This rearrangement joins TRBV21-1 to TRBJ2-7; the table names TRBD1, a call not compared with the DNA. TRBV21-1 is a documented pseudogene. The CDR3 is 16 residues long. CDR3 protein: CASSKWGGNLDYEQYF. The DNA of the CDR3 is TGTGCCAGCAGCAAATGGGGGGGGAACCTCGACTACGAGCAGTACTTC.

CDR3 region: CASSKGLGRNEQFF. The CDR3 nucleotides are TGTGCCAGCAGCAAAGGACTAGGCCGCAATGAGCAGTTCTTC. The chain couples TRBV21-1 to TRBJ2-1; the table's D call TRBD2 went unverified against the DNA. TRBV21-1 is noted as a pseudogene. This CDR3 is 14 amino acids long.

The CDR3 DNA is TGTGCCAGCAGTTTAGCGCCTTTTACAAGCTCCTACGAGCAGTACTTC. Residues: CASSLAPFTSSYEQYF. The chain links TRBV12-3 or TRBV12-4 to TRBJ2-7; no definite D call. Trimming stripped 0 bases from V and 0 bases from J, with 12 bases between. This CDR3 spans 16 amino acids.

The chain is built from TRBV19 and TRBJ2-5, with 8 positions matching TRBD2. This CDR3 region has 14 residues. Germline V lookup: CDR1 LNHDA, CDR2 SQIVND (reference sequence). The ends lost 3 bases at V and 11 bases at J; junction bases unmatched: 11. CDR3 nucleotide sequence: TGTGCCAGTAGTATGACTAGCGTATACAATGAGCAGTACTTC. Translation: CASSMTSVYNEQYF.

As concerns this clonotype: One end of the junction is discordant with germline, which a read error may explain. V usage is TRBV7-9 and J usage is TRBJ2-1, with D possibly matching TRBD1 (5 bases). Germline V gene lookup returns CDR1 SEHNR and CDR2 FQNEAQ (reference sequence). This CDR3 region has 15 residues. The CDR3 DNA reads TGTGCCATCAGCTTATTCAGGGCCTCCTACAATGAGCAGTTCTTC. As protein: CAISLFRASYNEQFF.

On this clonotype: One end of the junction fails to match germline, which may point to a read error. This chain joins TRBV10-1 and TRBJ1-2; D is perhaps TRBD1 (5 bases). The CDR3 runs to 14 residues. Germline CDR1 and CDR2: WNHNN and SYGVQD (reference sequence). CDR3 in amino acids: CASSAHRGTRDYIF. CDR3 sequence (DNA): TGCGCCAGCAGTGCCCACCGGGGCACCAGGGACTACATCTTC.

The chain employs TRBV27 and TRBJ2-1; D is unresolved. This CDR3 comprises 15 residues. Germline CDR1 is MNHEY and CDR2 is SMNVEV (reference sequence). Trimming took 0 bases from V and 10 from J, leaving 16 bases between them. This chain's CDR3 is CASSLSASTRWEQFF. The CDR3 DNA reads as TGTGCCAGCAGTTTATCGGCTAGTACAAGGTGGGAGCAGTTCTTC.

This clonotype was seen only a few times. The rearrangement links TRBV15 to TRBJ2-5; no clear D gene. Trimming shortened V by 0 bases and J by 1 base, and 9 bases separated the two germline ends. CDR1 is LNHNV, CDR2 YYDKDF, per germline (reference sequence). The CDR3 is 15 residues long. The chain's CDR3 is CATSRDGSFQETQYF. The CDR3 DNA reads TGTGCCACCAGCAGAGATGGAAGCTTCCAAGAGACCCAGTACTTC.

This clonotype was seen only a few times. The chain joins TRBV20-1 to TRBJ1-1; D is unclear. V was trimmed by 3 bases and J by 0 bases, leaving 11 bases between them. This CDR3 contains 14 residues. Germline values: CDR1 DFQATT, CDR2 SNEGSKA (reference sequence). Here the CDR3 reads CSARRADMNTEAFF. Written as DNA, the CDR3 is TGCAGTGCTAGGCGGGCAGATATGAACACTGAAGCTTTCTTT.

This clonotype has just a few counts. The chain has TRBV20-1 and TRBJ2-1, with 10 bases fitting TRBD2. The V gene's germline CDR1 is DFQATT and CDR2 SNEGSKA (reference sequence). V shed 3 bases and J 2 bases; nucleotides not matched to a gene: 7. The CDR3 spans 16 residues. CDR3 protein: CSASRLAGWPYNEQFF. The CDR3 DNA reads TGCAGTGCTAGTCGACTAGCGGGTTGGCCCTACAATGAGCAGTTCTTC.

The chain uses TRBV2 and TRBJ2-7; TRBD2 agrees at 14 bases. Germline values: CDR1 SNHLY, CDR2 FYNNEI. V gave up 9 bases and J gave up 7 bases; unmatched junction bases: 14. The CDR3 has 16 residues. CDR3 sequence: CASAGLAGAAYNEQYF. The CDR3 DNA reads as TGTGCCAGTGCGGGACTAGCGGGAGCGGCCTACAATGAGCAGTACTTC.

In the case of this clonotype: One end of the junction varies from germline; a read error may be responsible. CDR3 in DNA: TGCGCCAGCCGCCAGGGACTAGCGGCTACCTACAATGAGCAGTTCTTC. Translation: CASRQGLAATYNEQFF. The chain recombines TRBV4-1 with TRBJ2-1; 11 nucleotides agree with TRBD2. Germline V gene data show CDR1 as MGHRA and CDR2 as YSYEKL. The CDR3 has 16 residues.

This clonotype was seen only a few times. The J gene is TRBJ2-1, the V gene TRBV2, with D possibly TRBD2 on 5 matching bases. The length of the CDR3 is 12 residues. V shed 6 bases and J shed 8 bases, with 11 bases lying between them. Germline CDR1 SNHLY, CDR2 FYNNEI. The CDR3 nucleotides read TGTGCCAGCAGGGCGCGGGCTGATGAGCAGTTCTTC. Encoded protein: CASRARADEQFF.